Listed below are T cell receptor beta chains from one sample, sequenced in a study of cytomegalovirus exposure and HLA in healthy donors. The method was immunoSEQ multiplex PCR; TCRdb's version includes in-frame clones alone and lacks a portion of them. Found here are under 90,000 clones, roughly 80% of them singletons; the top ten hold 2% to 2.5%. What was sequenced was PBMCs. Source of these receptors: a man in his forties in good health and CMV-seronegative. Each CDR3 is given without its conserved first and last residue. Each record gives: V gene, D gene, J gene, CDR3 protein. The D gene is left open where the match is weak.

TRBV2	-	TRBJ1-4	ASSEAQGWGEKLF
TRBV30	-	TRBJ1-1	AWGLGPGTEAF
TRBV11-2	TRBD2	TRBJ2-3	ASSLGISGVSTDTQY
TRBV18	-	TRBJ2-2	ASSLGANTGELF
TRBV28	-	TRBJ1-1	ASGSMNTEAF
TRBV7-9	-	TRBJ2-7	ASSLVGGPYEQY
TRBV28	TRBD2	TRBJ2-1	ASISFSGGGPYNEQF
TRBV6-1	-	TRBJ1-1	ASMEGRSTEAF
TRBV7-3	-	TRBJ1-1	ASSLSVNTEAF
TRBV6-6	TRBD1	TRBJ1-5	ASSPTGGGQPQH
TRBV6-5	TRBD1	TRBJ1-1	ASRRTGDTPEAF
TRBV6-1	TRBD2	TRBJ2-5	ASSPSGGRQETQY
TRBV27	-	TRBJ2-1	ASSSALEEQF
TRBV5-6	TRBD1	TRBJ2-1	ASSFRTGLSSYNEQF
TRBV5-1	TRBD1	TRBJ2-7	ASSPTGTDTYEQY
TRBV7-3	-	TRBJ2-1	ASSRGGNEQF
TRBV7-6	TRBD1	TRBJ1-1	ASSYPGTGGGTEAF
TRBV19	TRBD1	TRBJ1-2	ASSIGTDYT
TRBV6-6	TRBD1	TRBJ1-4	ASRPRTGPNEKLF
TRBV9	-	TRBJ2-1	ASSVPFEGGPYNEQF
TRBV6-6	-	TRBJ2-2	ASSYIRAGELF
TRBV7-2	-	TRBJ1-3	ASSLNPLPREGNGNTIY
TRBV27	TRBD1	TRBJ2-7	ASSAYTRGLYEQY
TRBV9	-	TRBJ2-3	ASNEGGSTDTQY
TRBV21-1	-	TRBJ1-1	ASSKAGQAGKRAF
TRBV5-6	-	TRBJ1-2	ASSLTGANYGYT
TRBV6-6	TRBD1	TRBJ1-1	ASILQGWNTEAF
TRBV27	-	TRBJ1-1	ASSFGGGRPEAF
TRBV30	-	TRBJ1-2	AWKEGLGGYT
TRBV29-1	-	TRBJ1-2	SVQRGDTGYT
TRBV28	-	TRBJ2-1	ASTAYNEQF
TRBV19	-	TRBJ2-1	ASSIGLATYNEQF
TRBV6-5	-	TRBJ2-7	ASSYSRSNHEQY
TRBV10-3	-	TRBJ2-2	AISESRAGGDTGELF
TRBV4-1	TRBD1	TRBJ1-1	ASSQEDRGQGTEAF
TRBV5-4	-	TRBJ2-7	ASSPGTFSYEQY
TRBV5-1	TRBD2	TRBJ2-1	ASSLDGTSGRKNSYNEQF
TRBV19	-	TRBJ1-2	ASNNGGFHGYT
TRBV5-1	TRBD2	TRBJ2-5	ASSFDLAGAGEAQY
TRBV5-4	TRBD2	TRBJ2-1	ASSLKREVSNEQF
TRBV19	TRBD1	TRBJ1-5	ASSIGTGDYSNQPQH
TRBV29-1	-	TRBJ2-7	SVEVNEQY
TRBV6-1	TRBD1	TRBJ1-2	ASSEATGGGGYT
TRBV5-4	TRBD1	TRBJ2-7	ASSTAGQGVGDEQY
TRBV10-1	-	TRBJ2-2	ASGLSSTGELF
TRBV6-5	-	TRBJ1-1	ASISPGRGTEAF
TRBV4-2	-	TRBJ2-7	ASSQESGSPLPYEQY
TRBV7-2	-	TRBJ2-2	ASSPDAFGELF
TRBV10-3	TRBD1	TRBJ1-3	AIRGDRGAGSSGNTIY
TRBV23-1	TRBD2	TRBJ2-5	ASSFTPGLAEQETQY
TRBV12-5	TRBD1	TRBJ1-1	ASGTGLNTEAF